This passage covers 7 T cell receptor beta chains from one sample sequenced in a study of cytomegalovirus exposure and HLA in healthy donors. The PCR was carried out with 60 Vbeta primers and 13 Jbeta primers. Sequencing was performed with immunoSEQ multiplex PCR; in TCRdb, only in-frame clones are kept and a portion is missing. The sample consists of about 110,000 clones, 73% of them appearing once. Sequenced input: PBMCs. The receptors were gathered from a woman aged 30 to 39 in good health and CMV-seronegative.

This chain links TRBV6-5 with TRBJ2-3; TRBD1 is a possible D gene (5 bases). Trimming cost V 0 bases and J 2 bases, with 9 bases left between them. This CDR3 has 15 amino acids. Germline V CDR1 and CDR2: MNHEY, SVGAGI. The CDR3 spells CASSYSYRSTDTQYF. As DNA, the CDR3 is TGTGCCAGCAGTTACTCGTACAGGTCCACAGATACGCAGTATTTT.

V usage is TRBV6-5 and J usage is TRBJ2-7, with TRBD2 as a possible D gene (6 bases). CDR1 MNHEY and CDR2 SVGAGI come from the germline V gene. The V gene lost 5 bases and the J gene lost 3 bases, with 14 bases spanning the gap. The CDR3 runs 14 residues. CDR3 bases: TGTGCCAGCAGTGCGGGGTCCCAACGCTACGAGCAGTACTTC. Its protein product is CASSAGSQRYEQYF.

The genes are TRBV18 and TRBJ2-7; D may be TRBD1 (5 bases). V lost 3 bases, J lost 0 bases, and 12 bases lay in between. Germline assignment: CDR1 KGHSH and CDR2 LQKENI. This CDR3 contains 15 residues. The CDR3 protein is CASSPSTDNSYEQYF. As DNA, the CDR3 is TGTGCCAGCTCACCCTCGACAGATAACTCCTACGAGCAGTACTTC.

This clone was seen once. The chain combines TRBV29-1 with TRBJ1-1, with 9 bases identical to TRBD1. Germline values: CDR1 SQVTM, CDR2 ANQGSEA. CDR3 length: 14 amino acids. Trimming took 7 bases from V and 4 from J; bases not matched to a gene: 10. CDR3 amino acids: CSAGSGQGRTEAFF. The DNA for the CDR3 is TGCAGCGCGGGGAGCGGACAGGGGCGCACTGAAGCTTTCTTT.

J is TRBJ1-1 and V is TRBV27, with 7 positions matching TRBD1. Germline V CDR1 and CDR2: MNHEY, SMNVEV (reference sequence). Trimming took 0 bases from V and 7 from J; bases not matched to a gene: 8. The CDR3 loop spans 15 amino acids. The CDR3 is CASSLSFTGQIEAFF. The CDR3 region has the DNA TGTGCCAGCAGTTTATCCTTTACGGGACAGATTGAAGCTTTCTTT.

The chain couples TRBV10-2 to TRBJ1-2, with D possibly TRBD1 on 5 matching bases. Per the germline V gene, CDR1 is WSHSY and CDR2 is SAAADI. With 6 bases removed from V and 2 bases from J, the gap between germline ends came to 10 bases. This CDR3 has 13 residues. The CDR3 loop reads CASSREMNYGYTF. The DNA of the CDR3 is TGCGCCAGCAGCAGGGAAATGAACTATGGCTACACCTTC.

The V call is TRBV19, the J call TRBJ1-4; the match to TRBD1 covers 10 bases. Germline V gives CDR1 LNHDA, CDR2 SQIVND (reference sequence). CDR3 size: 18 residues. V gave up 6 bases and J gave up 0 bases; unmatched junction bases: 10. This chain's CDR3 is CASSPGTGASATNEKLFF. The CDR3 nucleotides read TGTGCCAGTAGCCCCGGGACAGGGGCCTCCGCAACTAATGAAAAACTGTTTTTT.